Below, 5 T cell receptor beta chains from the same sample are listed, as sequenced in a study of T cell responses to AZD1222 COVID-19 vaccine. The assay was immunoSEQ multiplex PCR, and TCRdb's table has in-frame clones only and misses some. Among about 140,000 clones listed, approximately 88% were seen once. Here the sequenced sample was peripheral blood, taken on day 0 of AZD1222 vaccination. Every receptor here comes from an adult in good health.

V is TRBV6-2 or TRBV6-3 and J is TRBJ2-1; 11 positions match TRBD2. CDR1 MNHEY and CDR2 SVGEGT come from the germline V gene. The length of the CDR3 is 17 residues. The ends lost 5 bases at V and 4 bases at J; junction bases unmatched: 10. The CDR3 reads CASSNAHGLAGYNEQFF. CDR3 nucleotides: TGTGCCAGCAGTAACGCCCACGGACTAGCGGGTTACAATGAGCAGTTCTTC.

The genes are TRBV25-1 and TRBJ2-2; D unresolved. V lost 7 bases and J lost 3, with 12 bases in between. The CDR3 covers 14 residues. Per germline, CDR1 MGHDK and CDR2 SYGVNS. CDR3 sequence: CASTRAGDTGELFF. The CDR3 DNA is TGTGCCAGCACAAGAGCAGGAGACACCGGGGAGCTGTTTTTT.

This clone appeared a single time. The chain joins TRBV27 to TRBJ2-1; no reliable D call. Trimming took off 1 base at V and 8 bases at J, with 9 bases between the two ends. This CDR3 is 13 amino acids long. In germline, CDR1 is MNHEY, CDR2 SMNVEV (reference sequence). DNA of the CDR3: TGTGCCAGCAGTTTATTTCCCCGTTATGAGCAGTTCTTC. Protein sequence: CASSLFPRYEQFF.

V and J are TRBV7-2 and TRBJ2-3; D may correspond to TRBD1 or TRBD2 (6 bases each). V lost 5 bases to trimming and J lost 8 bases, with 23 bases between them. The CDR3 length is 16 residues. Germline CDR1 is SGHTA and CDR2 is FQGNSA. CDR3 in DNA: TGTGCCAGCAGCCCGAACCGACTCACGGGGGCAGGTACGCAGTATTTT. Protein: CASSPNRLTGAGTQYF.

V and J are TRBV6-2 or TRBV6-3 and TRBJ2-5, with 8 bases lining up with TRBD2. Germline V gives CDR1 MNHEY, CDR2 SVGEGT. J lost 5 bases, V lost 3 bases, and 8 bases had no gene match. This CDR3 is built from 15 residues. CDR3 coding DNA: TGTGCCAGCAGTTATTATGGCGGGAGGTCGGAGACCCAGTACTTC. As protein: CASSYYGGRSETQYF.